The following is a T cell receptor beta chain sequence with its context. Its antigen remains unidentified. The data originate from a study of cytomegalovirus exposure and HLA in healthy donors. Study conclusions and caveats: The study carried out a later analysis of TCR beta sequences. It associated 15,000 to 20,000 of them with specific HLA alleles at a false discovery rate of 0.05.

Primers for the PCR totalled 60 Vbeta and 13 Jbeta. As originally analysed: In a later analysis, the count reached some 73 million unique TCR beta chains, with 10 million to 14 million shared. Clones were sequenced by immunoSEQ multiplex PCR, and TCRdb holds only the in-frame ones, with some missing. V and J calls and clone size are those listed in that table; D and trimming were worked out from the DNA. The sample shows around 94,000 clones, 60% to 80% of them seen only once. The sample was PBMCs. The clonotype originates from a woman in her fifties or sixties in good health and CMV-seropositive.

The CDR3 spells CASGAGVTNTDTQYF. CDR3 bases: TGTGCTAGTGGGGCCGGGGTTACAAACACAGATACGCAGTATTTT. The chain carries TRBV12-5 and TRBJ2-3, with D possibly matching TRBD2 (5 bases). Looked up from germline, CDR1 is LGHNT and CDR2 is FRNRAP. This CDR3 is built from 15 residues. V lost 6 bases to trimming and J lost 2 bases, with 15 bases between them.